This entry lists 4 T cell receptor beta chains sequenced from one sample in a study of blood T cell repertoires in COVID-19. Method: immunoSEQ multiplex PCR; TCRdb's copy keeps in-frame clones and lacks some. The sample has fewer than 200,000 clones, just under 85% seen once. The sequencing input was peripheral blood. These receptors all stem from an elderly woman with COVID-19, enrolled during active disease.

The genes are TRBV5-5 and TRBJ2-1, with TRBD2 identical over 8 bases. CDR1 and CDR2 (germline): SGHKS, YYEKEE (reference sequence). The CDR3 extends over 12 amino acids. Trimming removed 3 bases from V and 7 bases from J; junction bases left unmatched: 0. The CDR3 DNA sequence: TGTGCCAGCAGCTCGGGGGGGAATGAGCAGTTCTTC. Translated: CASSSGGNEQFF.

The rearrangement joins TRBV4-2 to TRBJ2-7, with D possibly matching TRBD2 (7 bases). The CDR3 consists of 14 residues. The germline CDR1 and CDR2 sequences are LGHNA and YNFKEQ. Trimming left V 4 bases short and J 2 bases short, with 12 bases between. The CDR3 loop reads CASSRGGSTYEQYF. The DNA for the CDR3 is TGTGCCAGCAGCCGGGGGGGCTCGACCTACGAGCAGTACTTC.

The rearrangement joins TRBV3-1 (or the pseudogene TRBV3-2) to TRBJ1-2; the match to TRBD1 covers 8 bases. CDR1 is LGHDT and CDR2 is YNNKEL in the germline V gene (reference sequence). This CDR3 region has 14 residues. J lost 4 bases, V lost 4 bases, and 5 bases had no gene match. The CDR3 bases are TGTGCCAGCAGCCTGACAGGGGAAACCTATGGCTACACCTTC. This sequence encodes CASSLTGETYGYTF.

This clone occurred a few times. The V call is TRBV11-2, the J call TRBJ2-1; 7 bases agree with TRBD2. Per germline, CDR1 SGHAT and CDR2 FQNNGV. The CDR3 covers 15 residues. V lost 5 bases, J lost 3 bases, and 7 bases stayed unmatched. The DNA of the CDR3 is TGTGCCAGCAGCCGGGACTATAGTAACTACAATGAGCAGTTCTTC. It specifies CASSRDYSNYNEQFF.